This TCR beta chain was obtained from a study of blood T cell repertoires in COVID-19. Study context: PBMCs, B-cell-depleted T cells, or T cells provided the cDNA or gDNA that made up the material.

Per the original methods: Estimation of nucleated cell counts relied on the amplification of reference gene primers. Profiling relied on immunoSEQ multiplex PCR, and the TCRdb table lists in-frame clones only, not all of them. V and J calls and clone size are those listed in that table; D and trimming were worked out from the DNA. The sample lists roughly 220,000 clones, approximately 82% seen once, with approximately 15% in the top ten. This clone has only one observation. The sample taken for sequencing was PBMCs or T cells enriched from blood (not recorded which). The sequence was collected from a man aged 35 to 55 who had recovered from COVID-19.

DNA of the CDR3: TGCGCCAGCAGCTTGGGGGGCCGGGACAGGGGTACTGAAGCTTTCTTT. Its translation: CASSLGGRDRGTEAFF. This sequence joins TRBV5-1 and TRBJ1-1; 10 bases match TRBD1. CDR1 and CDR2 (germline): SGHRS, YFSETQ. V shed 0 bases and J 5 bases; nucleotides not matched to a gene: 7. This CDR3 has 16 amino acids.